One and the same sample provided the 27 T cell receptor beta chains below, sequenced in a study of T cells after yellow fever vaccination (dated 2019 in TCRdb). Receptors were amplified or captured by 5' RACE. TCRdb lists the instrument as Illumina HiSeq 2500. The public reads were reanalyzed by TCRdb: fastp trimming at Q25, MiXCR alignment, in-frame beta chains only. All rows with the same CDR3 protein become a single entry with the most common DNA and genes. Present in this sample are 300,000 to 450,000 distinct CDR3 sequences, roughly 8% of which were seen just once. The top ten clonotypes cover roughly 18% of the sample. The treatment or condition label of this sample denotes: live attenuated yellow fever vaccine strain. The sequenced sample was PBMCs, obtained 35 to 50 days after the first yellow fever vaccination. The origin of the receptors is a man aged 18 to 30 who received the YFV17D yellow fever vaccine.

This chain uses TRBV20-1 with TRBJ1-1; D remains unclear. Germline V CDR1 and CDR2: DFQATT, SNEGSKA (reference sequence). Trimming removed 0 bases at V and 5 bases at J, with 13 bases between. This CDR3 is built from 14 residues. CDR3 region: CSARDPEGRTEAFF. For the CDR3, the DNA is TGCAGTGCTAGAGATCCGGAGGGTCGGACTGAAGCTTTCTTT.

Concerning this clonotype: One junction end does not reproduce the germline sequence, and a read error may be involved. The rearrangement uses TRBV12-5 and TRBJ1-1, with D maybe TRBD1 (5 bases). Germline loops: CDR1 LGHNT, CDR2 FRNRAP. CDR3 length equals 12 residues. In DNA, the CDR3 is TGTGCTGGGGCCAGAGCGAACGCTGAAGCTTTCTTT. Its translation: CAGARANAEAFF.

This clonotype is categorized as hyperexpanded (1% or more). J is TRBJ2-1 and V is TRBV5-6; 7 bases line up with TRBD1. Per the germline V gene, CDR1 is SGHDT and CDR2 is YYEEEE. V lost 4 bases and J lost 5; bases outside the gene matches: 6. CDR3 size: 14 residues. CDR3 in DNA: TGTGCCAGCAGCCCGCCGGGACAGCACAATGAGCAGTTCTTC. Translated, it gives CASSPPGQHNEQFF.

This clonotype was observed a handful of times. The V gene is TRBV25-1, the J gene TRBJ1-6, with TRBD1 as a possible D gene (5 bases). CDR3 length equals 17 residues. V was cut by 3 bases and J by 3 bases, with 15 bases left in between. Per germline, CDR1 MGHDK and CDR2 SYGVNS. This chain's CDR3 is CASSEQGLRGYNSPLHF. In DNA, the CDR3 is TGTGCCAGCAGTGAGCAGGGTTTGCGGGGCTATAATTCACCCCTCCACTTT.

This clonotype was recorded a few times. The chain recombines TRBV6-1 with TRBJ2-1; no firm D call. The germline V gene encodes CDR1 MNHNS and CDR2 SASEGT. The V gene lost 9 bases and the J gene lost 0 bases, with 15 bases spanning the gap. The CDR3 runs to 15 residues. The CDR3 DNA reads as TGTGCCAGACCCTTTCGGTCGAGCTCCTACAATGAGCAGTTCTTC. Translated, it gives CARPFRSSSYNEQFF.

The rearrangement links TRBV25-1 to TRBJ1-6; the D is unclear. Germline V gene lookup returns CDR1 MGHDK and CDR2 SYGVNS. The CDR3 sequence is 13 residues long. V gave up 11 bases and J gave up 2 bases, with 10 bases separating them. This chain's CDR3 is CAARETYNSPLHF. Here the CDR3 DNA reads TGTGCCGCCCGAGAGACCTATAATTCACCCCTCCACTTT.

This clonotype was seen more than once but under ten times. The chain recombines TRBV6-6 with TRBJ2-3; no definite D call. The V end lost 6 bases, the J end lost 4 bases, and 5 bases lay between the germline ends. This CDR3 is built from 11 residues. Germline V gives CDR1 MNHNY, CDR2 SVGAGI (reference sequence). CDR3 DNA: TGTGCCAGCAGCGACCCAGATACGCAGTATTTT. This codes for CASSDPDTQYF.

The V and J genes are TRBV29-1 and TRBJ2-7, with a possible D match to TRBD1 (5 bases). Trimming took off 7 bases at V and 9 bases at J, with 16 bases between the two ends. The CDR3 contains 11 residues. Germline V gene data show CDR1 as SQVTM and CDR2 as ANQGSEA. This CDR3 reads CSGDRTRGQYV. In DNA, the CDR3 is TGCAGCGGGGATAGGACACGTGGGCAGTACGTC.

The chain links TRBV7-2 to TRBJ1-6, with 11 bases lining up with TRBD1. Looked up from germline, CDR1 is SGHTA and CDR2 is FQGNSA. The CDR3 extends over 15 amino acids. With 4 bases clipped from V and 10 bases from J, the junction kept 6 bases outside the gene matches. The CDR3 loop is CASSWGQGVRSPLHF. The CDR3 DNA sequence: TGTGCCAGCAGCTGGGGACAGGGGGTTCGGTCACCCCTCCACTTT.

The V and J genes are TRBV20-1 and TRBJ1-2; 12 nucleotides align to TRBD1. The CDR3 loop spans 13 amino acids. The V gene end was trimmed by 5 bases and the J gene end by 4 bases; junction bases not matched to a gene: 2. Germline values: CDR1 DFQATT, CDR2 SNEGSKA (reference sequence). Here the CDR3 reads CSAGTGGLYGYTF. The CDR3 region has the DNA TGCAGTGCTGGGACAGGGGGCCTCTATGGCTACACCTTC.

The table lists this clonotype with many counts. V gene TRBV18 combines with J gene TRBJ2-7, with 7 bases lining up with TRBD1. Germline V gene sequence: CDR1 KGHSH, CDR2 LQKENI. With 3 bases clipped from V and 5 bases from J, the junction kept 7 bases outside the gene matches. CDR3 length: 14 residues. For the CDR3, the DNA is TGTGCCAGCTCACCTGACAGGGTAGGCCACGAGCAGTACTTC. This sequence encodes CASSPDRVGHEQYF.

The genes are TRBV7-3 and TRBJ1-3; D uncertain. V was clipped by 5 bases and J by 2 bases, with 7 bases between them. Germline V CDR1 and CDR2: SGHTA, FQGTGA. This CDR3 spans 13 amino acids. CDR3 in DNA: TGTGCCAGCAGCCTCTTGACTGGAAACACCATATATTTT. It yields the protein CASSLLTGNTIYF.

This chain's CDR3 is CASSVAGGPTYGYTF. CDR3 nucleotides: TGTGCCAGCAGCGTAGCGGGGGGCCCTACCTATGGCTACACCTTC. The chain recombines TRBV9 with TRBJ1-2, with D tentatively TRBD1 (6 bases). This CDR3 has 15 residues. CDR1 and CDR2 (germline): SGDLS, YYNGEE. The germline V and J ends were trimmed by 0 bases and 4 bases, with 13 bases remaining between them.

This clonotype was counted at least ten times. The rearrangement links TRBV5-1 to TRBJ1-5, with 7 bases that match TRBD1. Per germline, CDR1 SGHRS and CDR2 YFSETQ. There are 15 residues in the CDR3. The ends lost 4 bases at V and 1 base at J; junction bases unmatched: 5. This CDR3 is CASSDGQESNQPQHF. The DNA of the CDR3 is TGCGCCAGCAGCGACGGACAGGAAAGCAATCAGCCCCAGCATTTT. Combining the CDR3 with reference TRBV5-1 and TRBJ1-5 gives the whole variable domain KAGVTQTPRYLIKTRGQQVTLSCSPISGHRSVSWYQQTPGQGLQFLFEYFSETQRNKGNFPGRFSGRQFSNSRSEMNVSTLELGDSALYLCASSDGQESNQPQHFGDGTRLSIL.

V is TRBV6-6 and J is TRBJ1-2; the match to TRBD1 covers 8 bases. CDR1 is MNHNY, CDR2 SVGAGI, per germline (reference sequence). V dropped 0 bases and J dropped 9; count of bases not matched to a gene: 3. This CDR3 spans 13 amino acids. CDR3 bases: TGTGCCAGCAGTTACTCGGACAGGGATCGCTACACCTTC. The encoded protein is CASSYSDRDRYTF.

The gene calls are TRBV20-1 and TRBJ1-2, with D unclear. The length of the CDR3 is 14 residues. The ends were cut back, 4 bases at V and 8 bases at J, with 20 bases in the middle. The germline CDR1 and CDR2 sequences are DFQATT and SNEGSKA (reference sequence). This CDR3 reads CSATDPPARLGYTF. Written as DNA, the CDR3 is TGCAGTGCTACCGACCCCCCGGCTCGTTTGGGCTACACCTTC.

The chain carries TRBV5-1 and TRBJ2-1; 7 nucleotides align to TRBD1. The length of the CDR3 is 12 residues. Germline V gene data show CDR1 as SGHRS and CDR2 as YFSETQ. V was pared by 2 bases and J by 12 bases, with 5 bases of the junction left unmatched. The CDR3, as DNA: TGCGCCAGCAGCTTAACAGGGGTCGGGCAGTTCTTC. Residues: CASSLTGVGQFF. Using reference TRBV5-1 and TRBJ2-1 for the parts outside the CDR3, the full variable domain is KAGVTQTPRYLIKTRGQQVTLSCSPISGHRSVSWYQQTPGQGLQFLFEYFSETQRNKGNFPGRFSGRQFSNSRSEMNVSTLELGDSALYLCASSLTGVGQFFGPGTRLTVL.

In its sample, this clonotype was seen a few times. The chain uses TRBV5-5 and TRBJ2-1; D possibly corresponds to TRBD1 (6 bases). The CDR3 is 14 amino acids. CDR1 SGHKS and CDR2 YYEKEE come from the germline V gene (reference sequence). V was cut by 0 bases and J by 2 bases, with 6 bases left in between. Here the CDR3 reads CASSLDRAYNEQFF. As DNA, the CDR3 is TGTGCCAGCAGCTTGGACAGGGCCTACAATGAGCAGTTCTTC.

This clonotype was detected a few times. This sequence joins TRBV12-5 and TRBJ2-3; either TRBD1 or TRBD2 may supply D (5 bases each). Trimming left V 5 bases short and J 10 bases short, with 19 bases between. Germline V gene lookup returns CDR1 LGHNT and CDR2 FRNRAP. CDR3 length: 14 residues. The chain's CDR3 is CASGLGTAAEPQYF. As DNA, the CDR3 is TGTGCTAGTGGTCTAGGGACCGCGGCCGAGCCGCAGTATTTT.

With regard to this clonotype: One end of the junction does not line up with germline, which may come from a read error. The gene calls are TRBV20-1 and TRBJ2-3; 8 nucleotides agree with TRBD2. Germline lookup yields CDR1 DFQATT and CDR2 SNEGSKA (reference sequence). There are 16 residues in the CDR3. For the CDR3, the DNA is TGCTGTGCTAGAGCGTCAGGGCGGGGGGCGACAGATACGCAGTATTTT. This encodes CCARASGRGATDTQYF.

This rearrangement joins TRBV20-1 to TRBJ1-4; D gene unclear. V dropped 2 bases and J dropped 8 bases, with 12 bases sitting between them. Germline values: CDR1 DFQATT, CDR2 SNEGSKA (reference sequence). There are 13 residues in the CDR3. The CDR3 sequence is CSARRGPREKLFF. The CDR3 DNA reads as TGCAGTGCTAGAAGAGGCCCCAGGGAAAAACTGTTTTTT.

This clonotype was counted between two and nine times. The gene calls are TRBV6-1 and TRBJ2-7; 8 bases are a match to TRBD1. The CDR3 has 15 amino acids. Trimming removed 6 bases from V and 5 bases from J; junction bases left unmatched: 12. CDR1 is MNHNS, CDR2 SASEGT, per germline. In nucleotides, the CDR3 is TGTGCCAGCAGGCCCACAGGGGGTACGGCGGACGAGCAGTACGTC. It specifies CASRPTGGTADEQYV.

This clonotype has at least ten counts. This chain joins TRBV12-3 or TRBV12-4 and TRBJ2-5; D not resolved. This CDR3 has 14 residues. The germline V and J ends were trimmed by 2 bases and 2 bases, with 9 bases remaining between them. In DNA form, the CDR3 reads TGTGCCAGCAGTTTAAACTGGATACAAGAGACCCAGTACTTC. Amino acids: CASSLNWIQETQYF.

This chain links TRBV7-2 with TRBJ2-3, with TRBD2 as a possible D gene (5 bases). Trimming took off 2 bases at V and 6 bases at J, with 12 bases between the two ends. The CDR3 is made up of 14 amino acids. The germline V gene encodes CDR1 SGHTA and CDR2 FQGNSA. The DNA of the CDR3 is TGTGCCAGCAGCTTATCACTAGTGGGCGATACGCAGTATTTT. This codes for CASSLSLVGDTQYF.

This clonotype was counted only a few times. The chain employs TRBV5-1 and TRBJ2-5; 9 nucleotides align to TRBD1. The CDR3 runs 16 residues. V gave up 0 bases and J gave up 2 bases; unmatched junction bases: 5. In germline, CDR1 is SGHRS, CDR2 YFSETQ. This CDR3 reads CASSLVATGGQETQYF. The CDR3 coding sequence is TGCGCCAGCAGCTTGGTAGCGACAGGGGGACAAGAGACCCAGTACTTC.

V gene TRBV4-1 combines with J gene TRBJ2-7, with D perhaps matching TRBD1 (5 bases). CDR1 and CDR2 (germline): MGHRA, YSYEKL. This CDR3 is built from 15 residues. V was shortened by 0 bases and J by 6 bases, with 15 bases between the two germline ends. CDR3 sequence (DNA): TGCGCCAGCAGCCAAGATCCTAGGGGCGTCAGCGAGCAGTACTTC. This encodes CASSQDPRGVSEQYF.

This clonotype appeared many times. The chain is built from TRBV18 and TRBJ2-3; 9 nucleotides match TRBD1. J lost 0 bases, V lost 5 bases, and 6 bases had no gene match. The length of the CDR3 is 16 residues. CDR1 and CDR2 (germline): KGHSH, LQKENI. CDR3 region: CASSAQGADSTDTQYF. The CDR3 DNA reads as TGTGCCAGCTCAGCACAGGGGGCGGATAGCACAGATACGCAGTATTTT.